Given below is one TCR beta chain in context. Profiled with immunoSEQ multiplex PCR; TCRdb holds only in-frame clones, not every one. There are a few thousand clones in the sample; roughly 78% occur only once, and 9% to 9.5% lies in the top ten. The entry originates in a study of chemoradiotherapy in HPV16-positive cancers. Germline CDR1 and CDR2: LNHDA and SQIVND (reference sequence). This CDR3 region has 15 residues. Trimming stripped 3 bases from V and 7 bases from J, with 16 bases between. The sequencing here drew on tumor tissue, taken from a patient who underwent chemoradiotherapy. The chain has TRBV19 and TRBJ1-5; tentatively, D is TRBD1 (6 bases). The TCR comes from a human donor with HPV-associated anogenital cancer. CDR3: CASSITGRGGQPQHF. The CDR3 DNA sequence: TGTGCCAGTAGTATTACAGGGCGGGGGGGCCAGCCCCAGCATTTT.